The rows below give T cell receptor beta chains drawn from one sample of a study of CD8+CD57+ T cells in acquired aplastic anemia. TCRdb re-called the reads through MiXCR, storing one row per CDR3 protein. The table lists roughly 420,000 distinct CDR3 sequences, 65% to 80% of them singletons. The sequenced sample consisted of sorted CD4+, CD8+, or CD8+CD57+ T cells (not recorded which) from PBMCs. The receptors derive from a human donor in good health, serving as a control. Both conserved end residues are part of each CDR3. A D gene is named only where the DNA matches it firmly. Clone size is given for some rows only: seen once, a few or many times, or a class if the clone is expanded.

D gene	V gene	J gene	clone size	CDR3 protein	CDR3 DNA
TRBD1	TRBV5-4	TRBJ1-5	NA	CASFRPQGENQPQHF	TGTGCCAGCTTCAGACCGCAGGGGGAAAATCAGCCCCAGCATTTT
NA	TRBV6-5	TRBJ1-1	once	CASRRLGGETEAFF	TGTGCCAGCAGAAGGCTCGGGGGCGAGACTGAAGCTTTCTTT
TRBD1	TRBV20-1	TRBJ2-7	many	CSASDRVIHEQYF	TGCAGTGCTAGCGACAGGGTCATCCACGAGCAGTACTTC
TRBD1	TRBV2	TRBJ2-7	NA	CASSKQGVNYEQYF	TGCGCCAGCAGCAAGCAGGGGGTTAACTACGAGCAGTACTTC
NA	TRBV7-9	TRBJ2-1	NA	CASSFIGYEQYFGFF	TGTGCCAGCAGCTTCATCGGGTACGAGCAGTACTTTGGGTTCTTC
TRBD1	TRBV7-2	TRBJ2-1	NA	CASSFDRADGWFF	TGTGCCAGCAGCTTTGACAGGGCAGATGGCTGGTTCTTC
NA	TRBV2	TRBJ2-6	NA	CASSLDGGNGANVLTF	TGTGCCAGCAGCCTGGACGGGGGCAACGGGGCCAACGTCCTGACTTTC
NA	TRBV7-2	TRBJ1-4	many	CASSPGTAATNEKLFF	TGTGCCAGCAGCCCAGGGACCGCCGCAACTAATGAAAAACTGTTTTTT
NA	TRBV7-3	TRBJ1-4	NA	CASSLVQLFF	TGTGCCAGCAGCTTAGTCCAACTGTTTTTT
TRBD1	TRBV11-2	TRBJ2-7	many	CASSSSGTGVGEQHF	TGTGCCAGCAGCTCATCCGGGACAGGGGTAGGCGAGCAGCACTTC
TRBD2	TRBV20-1	TRBJ2-3	NA	CSATPGLAGGPENADTQYF	TGCAGTGCGACACCGGGACTAGCGGGGGGGCCTGAAAATGCAGATACGCAGTATTTT
TRBD2	TRBV10-3	TRBJ2-3	few	CAMGTSSTDTQYF	TGTGCCATGGGGACTAGCAGCACAGATACGCAGTATTTT
NA	TRBV5-1	TRBJ2-7	NA	CASSPAYSYEQYF	TGCGCCAGCAGCCCGGCGTACAGCTACGAGCAGTACTTC
NA	TRBV27	TRBJ2-1	many	CASSLSDEQFF	TGTGCCAGCAGTTTATCGGATGAGCAGTTCTTC
NA	TRBV15	TRBJ2-7	NA	CATSRDVPAGQYF	TGTGCCACCAGCAGAGACGTTCCCGCTGGGCAGTACTTC
NA	TRBV7-2	TRBJ1-2	NA	CASSPPPTARYGDTF	TGTGCCAGCAGCCCACCCCCTACGGCCAGGTATGGCGACACCTTC
TRBD1	TRBV20-1	TRBJ2-3	many	CSVPRQGADTQYF	TGCAGTGTGCCCCGACAGGGCGCAGATACGCAGTATTTT
NA	TRBV7-9	TRBJ1-2	NA	CASSFGPGRNTF	NA
NA	TRBV7-9	TRBJ2-7	NA	CASSSVGGEGTCEQYF	TGTGCCAGCAGCTCAGTTGGCGGGGAAGGAACCTGCGAGCAGTACTTC
NA	TRBV7-2	TRBJ2-3	many	CASRSGRFRTDTQYF	TGTGCCAGCAGGTCGGGGCGGTTTCGCACAGATACGCAGTATTTT
NA	TRBV9	TRBJ1-2	NA	CASSPSGRGVYGYTF	TGCGCCAGCAGCCCCTCGGGAAGGGGGGTTTATGGATACACCTTC
NA	TRBV7-6	TRBJ2-7	NA	CASSLGETQYYEQYF	TGTGCCAGCAGCTTAGGGGAGACCCAGTACTACGAGCAGTACTTC
NA	TRBV7-9	TRBJ2-1	NA	CASSLASISYEQYFF	TGTGCCAGCAGCTTAGCCAGTATCTCCTACGAGCAGTACTTCTTC
TRBD1	TRBV19	TRBJ1-1	few	CASSRQGLNTEAFF	TGTGCCAGTAGTAGACAGGGACTGAACACTGAAGCTTTCTTT
NA	TRBV6-6	TRBJ2-5	NA	CASSWGKETQYF	TGTGCCAGCAGTTGGGGGAAAGAGACCCAGTACTTC
TRBD2	TRBV7-3	TRBJ2-2	NA	CASSIHSGGPSTGELFF	TGTGCCAGCAGCATTCATAGCGGGGGGCCCAGCACAGGTGAGCTGTTTTTT
NA	TRBV15	TRBJ2-7	NA	CATSVGQSYEQYF	TGTGCCACCAGCGTCGGACAGTCCTACGAGCAGTACTTC
NA	TRBV10-1	TRBJ1-1	NA	CASSEIGAREAFF	TGCGCCAGCAGTGAGATTGGGGCAAGGGAAGCTTTCTTT
TRBD1	TRBV2	TRBJ1-1	many	CASRETGDRPFF	TGTGCCAGCAGAGAGACAGGGGACAGGCCTTTCTTT
NA	TRBV2	TRBJ1-4	NA	CAISGPGGGYEELFF	TGCGCCATCAGCGGGCCGGGCGGTGGTTATGAAGAACTGTTTTTT
NA	TRBV5-1	TRBJ2-5	NA	CASSLAQYF	TGCGCCAGCAGCTTGGCCCAGTACTTC
TRBD2	TRBV7-9	TRBJ2-5	NA	CASSELAGIETQYF	TGTGCCAGCAGCGAACTAGCGGGGATTGAGACCCAGTACTTC
NA	TRBV3-1	TRBJ1-2	many	CASRQAGENYGYTF	TGTGCCAGCAGGCAAGCGGGAGAAAACTATGGCTACACCTTC
NA	TRBV24-1	TRBJ1-2	once	CATSVGVGGYTF	TGTGCCACCAGTGTGGGGGTCGGCGGCTACACCTTC
NA	TRBV25-1	TRBJ1-2	few	CASSENLLRGYTF	TGTGCCAGCAGTGAAAATCTGTTGCGGGGCTACACCTTC
NA	TRBV6-6	TRBJ2-3	many	CASSYSGRPQSTDTQYF	TGTGCCAGCAGTTACTCGGGGCGGCCCCAGAGCACAGATACGCAGTATTTT
NA	TRBV20-1	TRBJ2-3	NA	CSASATGGADTQYF	TGCAGTGCTAGTGCAACCGGGGGAGCCGATACGCAGTATTTT